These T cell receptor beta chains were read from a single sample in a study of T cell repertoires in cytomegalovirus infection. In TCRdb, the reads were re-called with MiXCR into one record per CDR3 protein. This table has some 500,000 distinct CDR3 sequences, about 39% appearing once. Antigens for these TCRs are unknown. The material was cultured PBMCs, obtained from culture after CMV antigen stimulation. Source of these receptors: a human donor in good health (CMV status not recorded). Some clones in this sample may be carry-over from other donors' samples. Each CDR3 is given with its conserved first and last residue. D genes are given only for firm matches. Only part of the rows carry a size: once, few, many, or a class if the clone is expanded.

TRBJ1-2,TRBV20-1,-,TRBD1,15,TGCAGTGCTTCAGGGGGGGACAGACGACTCTATGGCTACACCTTC,CSASGGDRRLYGYTF
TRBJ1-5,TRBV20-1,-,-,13,TGCAGTGCTAGTAAGTCAGGGAGTCAGCCCCAGCATTTT,CSASKSGSQPQHF
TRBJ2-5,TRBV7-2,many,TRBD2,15,TGTGCCAGCAGCTTAGTTAGCGGGAGACCGGAGACCCAGTACTTC,CASSLVSGRPETQYF
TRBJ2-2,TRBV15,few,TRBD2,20,TGTGCCACCAGCGCCCCGGGGGGACTAGCGGGGGCCATGAACACCGGGGAGCTGTTTTTT,CATSAPGGLAGAMNTGELFF
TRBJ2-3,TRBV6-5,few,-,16,TGTGCCAGCAGTTACCCCACTCCGAACCGGACAGATACGCAGTATTTT,CASSYPTPNRTDTQYF
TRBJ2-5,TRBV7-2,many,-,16,TGTGCCAGCAGCTTAGTAGTCTCGCGTTTGCAAGAGACCCAGTACTTC,CASSLVVSRLQETQYF
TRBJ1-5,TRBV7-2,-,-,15,TGTGCCAGCAGCTTACGCGGGGGAGTTGGCAAGCCCCAGCATTTT,CASSLRGGVGKPQHF
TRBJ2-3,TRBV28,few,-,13,TGTGCCAGCAGTCTCATAGTGGCAGATACGCAGTATTTT,CASSLIVADTQYF
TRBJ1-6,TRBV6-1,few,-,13,TGTGCCAGCAGTGAGTTCGCAGAGGCACCCCTCCACTTT,CASSEFAEAPLHF
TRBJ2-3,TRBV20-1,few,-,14,TGCAGTGCTTGGACCCGATGGGGTACAGATACGCAGTATTTT,CSAWTRWGTDTQYF
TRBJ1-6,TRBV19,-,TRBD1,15,TGTGCCAGTAGCAGACAGGGGGCCGCGTATTCACCCCTCCACTTT,CASSRQGAAYSPLHF
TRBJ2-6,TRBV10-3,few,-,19,TGTGCCATCAGTGAGTCGTTGGCAGCCACAACCTCTGGGGCCAACGTCCTGACTTTC,CAISESLAATTSGANVLTF
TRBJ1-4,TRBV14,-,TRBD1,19,TGTGCCAGCAGCCAAGGGTGGACAGGACCGCTCGCAACTAATGAAAAACTGTTTTTT,CASSQGWTGPLATNEKLFF
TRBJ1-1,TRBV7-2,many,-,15,TGTGCCAGCAGCTTAGGGTACAGGGTGAACACTGAAGCTTTCTTT,CASSLGYRVNTEAFF
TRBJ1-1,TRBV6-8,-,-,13,TGTGCCAGCAGTTACTCGGGGGCTACTGAAGCTTTCTTT,CASSYSGATEAFF
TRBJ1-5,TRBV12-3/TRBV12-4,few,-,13,TGTGCCAGCAGTAAAGGAGGGGGTCAGCCCCAGCATTTT,CASSKGGGQPQHF
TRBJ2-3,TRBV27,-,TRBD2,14,TGTGCCAGCAGTAGACGGGAGGGCACAGATACGCAGTATTTT,CASSRREGTDTQYF
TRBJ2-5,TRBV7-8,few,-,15,TGTGCCAGCAGCCCACGACAGGATAAACTGGAGACCCAGTACTTC,CASSPRQDKLETQYF
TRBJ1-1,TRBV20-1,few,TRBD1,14,TGCAGTGCTAGAATCCCCGGACAGGGGAGTGAAGCTTTCTTT,CSARIPGQGSEAFF
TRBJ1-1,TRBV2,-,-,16,TGTGCCAGCACCCTGAGCGGGCGGGAGAGTGGCACTGAAGCTTTCTTT,CASTLSGRESGTEAFF
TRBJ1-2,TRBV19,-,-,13,TGTGCCAGTGGGAGGAATTCGAACTATGGCTACACCTTC,CASGRNSNYGYTF
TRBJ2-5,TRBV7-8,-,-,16,TGTGCCAGCAGCCCCGGACAAGGGTTAGGGGGAGAGACCCAGTACTTC,CASSPGQGLGGETQYF
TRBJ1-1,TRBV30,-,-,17,TGTGCCTGGAAGAAGGGTTCAGGGGACTGGATGAACACTGAAGCTTTCTTT,CAWKKGSGDWMNTEAFF
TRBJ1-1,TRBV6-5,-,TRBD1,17,TGTGCCAGCAGTTACTTAGGGGGCGGCGCTTGGGAGGATGAAGCTTTCTTT,CASSYLGGGAWEDEAFF